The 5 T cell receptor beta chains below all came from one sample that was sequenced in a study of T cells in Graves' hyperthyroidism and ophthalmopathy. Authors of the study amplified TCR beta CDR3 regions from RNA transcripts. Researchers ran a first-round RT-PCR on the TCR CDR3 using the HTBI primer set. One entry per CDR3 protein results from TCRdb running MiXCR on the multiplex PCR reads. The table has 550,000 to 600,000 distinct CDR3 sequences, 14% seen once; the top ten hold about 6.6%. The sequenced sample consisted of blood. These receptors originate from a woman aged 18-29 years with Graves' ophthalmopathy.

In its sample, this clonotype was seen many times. The CDR3, as DNA: TGTGCCAGCAGTCGGCGTGGGGGGTCGGATGAAAAACTGTTTTTT. This codes for CASSRRGGSDEKLFF. The rearrangement uses TRBV12-3 or TRBV12-4 and TRBJ1-4; D may be TRBD1 (5 bases). The CDR3 contains 15 residues. V lost 5 bases and J 6 bases, leaving 16 bases between the germline ends.

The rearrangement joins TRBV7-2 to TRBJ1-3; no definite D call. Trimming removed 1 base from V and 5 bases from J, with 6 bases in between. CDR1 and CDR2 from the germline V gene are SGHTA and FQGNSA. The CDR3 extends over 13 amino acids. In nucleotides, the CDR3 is TGTGCCAGCAGCTTAGATCCTAGAAACACCATATATTTT. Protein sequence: CASSLDPRNTIYF.

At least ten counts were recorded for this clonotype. CDR3 residues: CASSSAGVGYEQYF. CDR3 in DNA: TGTGCCAGCAGTTCCGCAGGAGTAGGCTACGAGCAGTACTTC. This chain uses TRBV28 with TRBJ2-7, with D unresolved. Per germline, CDR1 MDHEN and CDR2 SYDVKM. Trimming removed 4 bases from V and 3 bases from J, with 13 bases in between. CDR3 length: 14 amino acids.

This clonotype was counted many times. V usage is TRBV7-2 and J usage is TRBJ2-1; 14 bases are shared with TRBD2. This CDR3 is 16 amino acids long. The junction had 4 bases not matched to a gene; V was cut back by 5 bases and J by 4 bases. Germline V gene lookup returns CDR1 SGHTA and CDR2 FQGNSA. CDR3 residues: CASSPGLAGVYNEQFF. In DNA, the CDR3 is TGTGCCAGCAGCCCGGGACTAGCGGGAGTTTACAATGAGCAGTTCTTC.

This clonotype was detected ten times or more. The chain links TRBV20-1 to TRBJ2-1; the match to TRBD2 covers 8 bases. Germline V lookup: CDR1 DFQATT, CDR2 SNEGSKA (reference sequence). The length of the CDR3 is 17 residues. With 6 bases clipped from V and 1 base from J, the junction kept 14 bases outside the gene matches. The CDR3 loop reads CSALRGQAGESYNEQFF. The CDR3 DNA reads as TGCAGTGCCCTTAGGGGCCAAGCGGGAGAGTCCTACAATGAGCAGTTCTTC.